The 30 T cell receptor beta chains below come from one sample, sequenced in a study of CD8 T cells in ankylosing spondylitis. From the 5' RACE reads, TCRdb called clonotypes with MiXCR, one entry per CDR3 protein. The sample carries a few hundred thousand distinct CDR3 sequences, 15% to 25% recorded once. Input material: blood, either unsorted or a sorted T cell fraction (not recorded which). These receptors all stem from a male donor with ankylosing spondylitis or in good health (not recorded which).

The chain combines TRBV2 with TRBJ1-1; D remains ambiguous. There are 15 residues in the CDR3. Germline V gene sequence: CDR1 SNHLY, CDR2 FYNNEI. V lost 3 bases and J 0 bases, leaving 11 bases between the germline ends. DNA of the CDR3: TGTGCCAGCAGTGAGTGGGATACCATGAACACTGAAGCTTTCTTT. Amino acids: CASSEWDTMNTEAFF.

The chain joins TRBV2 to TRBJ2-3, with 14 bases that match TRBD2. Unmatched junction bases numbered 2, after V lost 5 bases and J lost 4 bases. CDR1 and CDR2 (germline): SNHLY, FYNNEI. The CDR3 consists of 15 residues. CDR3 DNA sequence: TGTGCCAGCAGTCGACTAGCGGGGGGGCCAGATACGCAGTATTTT. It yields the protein CASSRLAGGPDTQYF.

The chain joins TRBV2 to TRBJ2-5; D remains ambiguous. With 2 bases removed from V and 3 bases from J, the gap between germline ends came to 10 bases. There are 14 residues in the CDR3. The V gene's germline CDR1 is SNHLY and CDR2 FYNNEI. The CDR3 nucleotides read TGTGCCAGCAGTGAATCGCCTAGGAAAGAGACCCAGTACTTC. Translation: CASSESPRKETQYF.

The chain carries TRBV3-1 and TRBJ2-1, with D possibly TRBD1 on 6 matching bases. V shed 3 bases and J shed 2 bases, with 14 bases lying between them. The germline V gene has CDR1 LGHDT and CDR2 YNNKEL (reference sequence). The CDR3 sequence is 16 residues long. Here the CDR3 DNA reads TGTGCCAGCAGCCAGCTGGGACAATACCCCTACAATGAGCAGTTCTTC. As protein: CASSQLGQYPYNEQFF.

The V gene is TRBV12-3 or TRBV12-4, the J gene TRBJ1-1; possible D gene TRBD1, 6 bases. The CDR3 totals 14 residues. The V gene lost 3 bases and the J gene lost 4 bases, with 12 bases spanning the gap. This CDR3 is CASSLSPGVTEAFF. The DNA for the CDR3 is TGTGCCAGCAGTTTGAGTCCAGGGGTCACTGAAGCTTTCTTT.

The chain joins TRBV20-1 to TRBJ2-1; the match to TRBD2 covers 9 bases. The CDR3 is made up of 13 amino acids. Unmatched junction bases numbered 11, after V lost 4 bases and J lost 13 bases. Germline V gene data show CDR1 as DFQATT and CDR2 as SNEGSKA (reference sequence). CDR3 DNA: TGCAGTGCTACCCATCCCCTAGCGGGGACTCAGTTCTTC. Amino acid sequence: CSATHPLAGTQFF.

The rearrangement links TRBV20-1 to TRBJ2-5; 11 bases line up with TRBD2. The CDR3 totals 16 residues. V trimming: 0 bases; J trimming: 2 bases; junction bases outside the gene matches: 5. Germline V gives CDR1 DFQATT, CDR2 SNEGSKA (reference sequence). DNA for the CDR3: TGCAGTGCTAGAGAGATGGGACTAGCGGAACAAGAGACCCAGTACTTC. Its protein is CSAREMGLAEQETQYF.

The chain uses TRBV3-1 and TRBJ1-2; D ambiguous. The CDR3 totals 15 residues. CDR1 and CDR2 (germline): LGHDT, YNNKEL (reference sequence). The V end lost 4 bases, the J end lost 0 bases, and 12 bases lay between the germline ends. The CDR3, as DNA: TGTGCCAGCAGCCTAGGACTGGAGACTAACTATGGCTACACCTTC. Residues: CASSLGLETNYGYTF.

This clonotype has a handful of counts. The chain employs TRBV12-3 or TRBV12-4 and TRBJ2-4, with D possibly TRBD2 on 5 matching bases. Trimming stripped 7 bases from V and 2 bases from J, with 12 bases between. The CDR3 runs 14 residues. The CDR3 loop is CASTVASSKNIQYF. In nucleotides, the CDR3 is TGTGCCAGCACCGTAGCGAGTTCCAAAAACATTCAGTACTTC.

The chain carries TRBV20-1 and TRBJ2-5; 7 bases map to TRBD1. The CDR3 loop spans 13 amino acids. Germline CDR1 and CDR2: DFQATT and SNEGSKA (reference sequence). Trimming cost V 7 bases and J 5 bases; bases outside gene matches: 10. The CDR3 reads CSVHETGLETQYF. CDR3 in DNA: TGCAGTGTCCATGAGACAGGGCTCGAGACCCAGTACTTC.

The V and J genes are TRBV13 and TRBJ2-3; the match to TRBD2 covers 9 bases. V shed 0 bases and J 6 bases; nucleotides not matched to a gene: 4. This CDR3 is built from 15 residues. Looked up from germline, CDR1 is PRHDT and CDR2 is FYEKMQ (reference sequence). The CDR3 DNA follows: TGTGCCAGCAGCTTAGGGGCGGGGGGGCCGGATACGCAGTATTTT. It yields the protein CASSLGAGGPDTQYF.

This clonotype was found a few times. CDR3 coding DNA: TGTGCCACCAGCCACCCCACTGGGAGCTCCTACAATGAGCAGTTCTTC. It yields the protein CATSHPTGSSYNEQFF. The chain joins TRBV24-1 to TRBJ2-1; weak D call: TRBD2 (5 bases). Trimming cost V 7 bases and J 0 bases, with 15 bases left between them. CDR1 and CDR2 from the germline V gene are KGHDR and SFDVKD. The CDR3 length is 16 residues.

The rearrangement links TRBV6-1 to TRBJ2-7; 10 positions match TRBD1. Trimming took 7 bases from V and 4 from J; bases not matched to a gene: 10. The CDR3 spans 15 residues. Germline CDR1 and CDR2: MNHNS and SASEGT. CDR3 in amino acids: CASNTGQGPYYEQYV. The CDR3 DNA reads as TGTGCCAGCAATACGGGACAGGGGCCCTATTACGAGCAGTACGTC.

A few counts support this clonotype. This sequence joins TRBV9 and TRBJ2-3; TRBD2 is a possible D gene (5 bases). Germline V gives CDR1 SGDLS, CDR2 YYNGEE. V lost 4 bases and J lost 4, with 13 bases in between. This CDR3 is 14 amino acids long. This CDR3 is CASSTSPGADTQYF. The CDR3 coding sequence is TGTGCCAGCAGCACAAGTCCCGGGGCAGATACGCAGTATTTT.

The DNA for the CDR3 is TGCAGTGCTAGCCGGGACAGGAACACTGAAGCTTTCTTT. Encoded protein: CSASRDRNTEAFF. The chain links TRBV20-1 to TRBJ1-1; 7 bases match TRBD1. Per the germline V gene, CDR1 is DFQATT and CDR2 is SNEGSKA (reference sequence). Losses at the gene ends were 3 bases for V and 1 base for J; bases not matched to a gene: 2. The CDR3 is 13 residues long.

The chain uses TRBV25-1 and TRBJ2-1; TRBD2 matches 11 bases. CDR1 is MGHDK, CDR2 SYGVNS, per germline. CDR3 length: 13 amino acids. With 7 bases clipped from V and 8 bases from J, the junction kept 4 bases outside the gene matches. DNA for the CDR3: TGTGCCAGCAAAACTAGCGGGGGCGATGAGCAGTTCTTC. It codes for CASKTSGGDEQFF.

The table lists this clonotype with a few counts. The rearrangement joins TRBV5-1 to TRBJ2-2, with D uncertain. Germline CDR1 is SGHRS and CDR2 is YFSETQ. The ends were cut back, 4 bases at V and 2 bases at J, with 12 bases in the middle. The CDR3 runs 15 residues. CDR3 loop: CASSRQPVNTGELFF. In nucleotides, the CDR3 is TGCGCCAGCAGCAGGCAGCCCGTAAACACCGGGGAGCTGTTTTTT.

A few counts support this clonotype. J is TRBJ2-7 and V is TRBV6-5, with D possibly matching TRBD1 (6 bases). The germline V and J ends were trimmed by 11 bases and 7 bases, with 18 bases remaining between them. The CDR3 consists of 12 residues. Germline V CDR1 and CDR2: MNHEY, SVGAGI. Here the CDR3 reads CAVQGLSGEQYV. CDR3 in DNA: TGTGCCGTACAGGGTCTTTCGGGAGAGCAGTACGTC.

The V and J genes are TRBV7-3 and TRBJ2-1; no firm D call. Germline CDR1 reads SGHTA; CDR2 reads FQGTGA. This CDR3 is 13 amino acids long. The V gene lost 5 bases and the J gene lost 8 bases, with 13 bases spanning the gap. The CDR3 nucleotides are TGTGCCAGCAGCCGAACCCTTAGCCATGAGCAGTTCTTC. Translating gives CASSRTLSHEQFF.

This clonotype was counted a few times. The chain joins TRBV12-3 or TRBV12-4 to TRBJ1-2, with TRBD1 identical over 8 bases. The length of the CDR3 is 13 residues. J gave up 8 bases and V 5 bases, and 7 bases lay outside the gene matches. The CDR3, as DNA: TGTGCCAGCAGTAAATGGACAGGGTACGGCTACACCTTC. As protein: CASSKWTGYGYTF.

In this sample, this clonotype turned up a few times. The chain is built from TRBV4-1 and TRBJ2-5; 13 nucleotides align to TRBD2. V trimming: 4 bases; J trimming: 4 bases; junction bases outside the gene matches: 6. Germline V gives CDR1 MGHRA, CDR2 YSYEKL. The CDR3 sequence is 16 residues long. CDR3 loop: CASSPGLAGASETQYF. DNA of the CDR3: TGCGCCAGCAGCCCCGGACTAGCGGGGGCGTCAGAGACCCAGTACTTC.

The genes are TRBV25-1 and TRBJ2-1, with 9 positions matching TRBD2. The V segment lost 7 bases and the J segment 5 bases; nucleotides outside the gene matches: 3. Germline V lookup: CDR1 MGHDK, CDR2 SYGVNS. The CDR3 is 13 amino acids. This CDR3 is CASKGLAHNEQFF. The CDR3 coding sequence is TGTGCCAGCAAGGGACTAGCCCACAATGAGCAGTTCTTC.

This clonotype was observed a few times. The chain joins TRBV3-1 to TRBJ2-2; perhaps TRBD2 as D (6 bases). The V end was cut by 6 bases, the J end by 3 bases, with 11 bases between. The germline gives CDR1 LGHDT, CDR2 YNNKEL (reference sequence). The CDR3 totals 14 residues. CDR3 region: CASRSSGDTGELFF. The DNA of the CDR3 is TGTGCCAGCAGGTCCTCGGGGGACACCGGGGAGCTGTTTTTT.

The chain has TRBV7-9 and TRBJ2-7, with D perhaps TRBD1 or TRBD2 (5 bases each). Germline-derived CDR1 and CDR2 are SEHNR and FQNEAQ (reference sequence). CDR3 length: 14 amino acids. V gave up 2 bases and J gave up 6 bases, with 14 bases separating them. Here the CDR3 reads CASSLRGEGFEQYV. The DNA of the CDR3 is TGTGCCAGCAGCTTACGGGGCGAGGGATTCGAGCAGTACGTC.

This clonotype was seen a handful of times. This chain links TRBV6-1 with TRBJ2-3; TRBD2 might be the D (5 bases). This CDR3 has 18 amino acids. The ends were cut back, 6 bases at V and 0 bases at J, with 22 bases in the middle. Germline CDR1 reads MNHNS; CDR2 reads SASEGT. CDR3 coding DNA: TGTGCCAGCAGACTCCTACGGGCGAGGGCGACAAGCACAGATACGCAGTATTTT. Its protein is CASRLLRARATSTDTQYF.

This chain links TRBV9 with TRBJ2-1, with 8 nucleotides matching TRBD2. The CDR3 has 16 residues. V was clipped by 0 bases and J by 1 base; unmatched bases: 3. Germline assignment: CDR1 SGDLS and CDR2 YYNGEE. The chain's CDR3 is CASSVGPGGSYNEQFF. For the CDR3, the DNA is TGTGCCAGCAGCGTAGGCCCGGGGGGGTCCTACAATGAGCAGTTCTTC.

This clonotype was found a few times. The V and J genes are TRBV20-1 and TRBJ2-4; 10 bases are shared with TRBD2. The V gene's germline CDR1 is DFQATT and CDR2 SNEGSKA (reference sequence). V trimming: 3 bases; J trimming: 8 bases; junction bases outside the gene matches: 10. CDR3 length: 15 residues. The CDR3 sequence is CSASGASGSDYIQYF. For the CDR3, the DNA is TGCAGTGCTAGTGGGGCTAGCGGGAGCGACTACATTCAGTACTTC.

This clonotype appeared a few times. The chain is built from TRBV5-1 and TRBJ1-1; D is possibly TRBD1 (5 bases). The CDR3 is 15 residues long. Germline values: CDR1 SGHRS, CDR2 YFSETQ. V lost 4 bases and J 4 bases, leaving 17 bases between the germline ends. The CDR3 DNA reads TGCGCCAGCAGCCCTGACGGGGGACTGGGCACTGAAGCTTTCTTT. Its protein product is CASSPDGGLGTEAFF.

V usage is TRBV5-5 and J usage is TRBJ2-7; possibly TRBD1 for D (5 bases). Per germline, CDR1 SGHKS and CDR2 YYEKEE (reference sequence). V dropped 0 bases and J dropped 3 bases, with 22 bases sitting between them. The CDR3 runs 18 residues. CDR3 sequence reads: CASSLGRFLGARGYEQYV. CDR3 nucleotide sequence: TGTGCCAGCAGCTTGGGACGGTTTCTAGGGGCACGAGGCTACGAGCAGTACGTC.

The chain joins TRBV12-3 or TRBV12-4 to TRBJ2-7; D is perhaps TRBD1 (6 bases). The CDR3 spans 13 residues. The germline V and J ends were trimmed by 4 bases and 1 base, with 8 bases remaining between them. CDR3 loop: CASSYTGSYEQYV. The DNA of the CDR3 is TGTGCCAGCAGTTACACAGGGTCCTACGAGCAGTACGTC.